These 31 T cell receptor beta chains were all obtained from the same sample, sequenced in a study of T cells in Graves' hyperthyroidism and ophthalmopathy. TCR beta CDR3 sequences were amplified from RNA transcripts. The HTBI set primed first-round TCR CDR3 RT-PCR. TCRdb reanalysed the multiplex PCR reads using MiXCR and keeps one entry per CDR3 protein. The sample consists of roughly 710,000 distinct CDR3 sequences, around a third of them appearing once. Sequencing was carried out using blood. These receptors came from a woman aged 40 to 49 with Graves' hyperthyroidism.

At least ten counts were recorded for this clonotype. CDR3 sequence reads: CSARDHGQGEKLFF. Here the CDR3 DNA reads TGCAGTGCTAGAGATCACGGGCAAGGCGAAAAACTGTTTTTT. The chain has TRBV20-1 and TRBJ1-4, with no clear D. CDR1 is DFQATT and CDR2 is SNEGSKA in the germline V gene (reference sequence). V lost 0 bases to trimming and J lost 8 bases, with 13 bases between them. This CDR3 is built from 14 residues.

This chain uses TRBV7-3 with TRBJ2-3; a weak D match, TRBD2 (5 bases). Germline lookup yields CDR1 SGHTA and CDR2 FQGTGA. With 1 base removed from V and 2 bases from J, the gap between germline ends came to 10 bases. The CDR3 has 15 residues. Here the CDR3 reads CASSLSPRDTDTQYF. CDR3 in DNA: TGTGCCAGCAGCTTAAGTCCACGGGACACAGATACGCAGTATTTT. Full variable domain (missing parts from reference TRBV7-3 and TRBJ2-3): GAGVSQTPSNKVTEKGKYVELRCDPISGHTALYWYRQSLGQGPEFLIYFQGTGAADDSGLPNDRFFAVRPEGSVSTLKIQRTERGDSAVYLCASSLSPRDTDTQYFGPGTRLTVL.

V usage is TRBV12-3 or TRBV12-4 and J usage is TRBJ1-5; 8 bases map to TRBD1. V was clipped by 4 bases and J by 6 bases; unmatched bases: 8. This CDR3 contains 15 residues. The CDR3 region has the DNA TGTGCCAGCAGTTCCACCAGGGGGCCTGGTCAGCCCCAGCATTTT. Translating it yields CASSSTRGPGQPQHF.

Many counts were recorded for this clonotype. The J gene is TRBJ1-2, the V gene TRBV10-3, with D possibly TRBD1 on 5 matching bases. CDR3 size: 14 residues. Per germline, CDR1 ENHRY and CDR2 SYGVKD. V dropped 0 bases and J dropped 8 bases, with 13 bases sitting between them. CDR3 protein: CAISESLQRGGYTF. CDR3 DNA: TGTGCCATCAGTGAGTCTTTACAGAGGGGCGGCTACACCTTC.

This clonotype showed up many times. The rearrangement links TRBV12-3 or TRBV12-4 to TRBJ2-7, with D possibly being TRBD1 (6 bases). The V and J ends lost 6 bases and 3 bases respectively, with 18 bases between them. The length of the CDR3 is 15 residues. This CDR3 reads CASSFRRTADYEQYF. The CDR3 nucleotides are TGTGCCAGCAGCTTTCGACGGACAGCGGACTACGAGCAGTACTTC.

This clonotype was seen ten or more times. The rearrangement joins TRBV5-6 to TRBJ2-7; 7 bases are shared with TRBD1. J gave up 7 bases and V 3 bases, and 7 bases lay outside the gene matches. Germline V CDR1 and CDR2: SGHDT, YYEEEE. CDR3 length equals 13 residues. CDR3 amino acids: CASSSQGVYEQYF. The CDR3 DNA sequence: TGTGCCAGCAGCTCCCAGGGGGTCTATGAGCAGTACTTC.

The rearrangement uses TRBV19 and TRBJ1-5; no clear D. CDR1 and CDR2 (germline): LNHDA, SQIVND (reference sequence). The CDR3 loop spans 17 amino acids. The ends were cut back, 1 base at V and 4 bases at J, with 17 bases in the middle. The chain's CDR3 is CASSIGFARSRNQPQHF. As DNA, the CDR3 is TGTGCCAGTAGTATAGGTTTCGCCAGGAGCAGAAATCAGCCCCAGCATTTT.

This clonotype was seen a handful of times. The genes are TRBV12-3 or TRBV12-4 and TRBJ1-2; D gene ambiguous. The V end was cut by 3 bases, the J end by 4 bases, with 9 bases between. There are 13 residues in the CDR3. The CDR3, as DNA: TGTGCCAGCAGTTTCGGCCGGATCTATGGCTACACCTTC. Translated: CASSFGRIYGYTF.

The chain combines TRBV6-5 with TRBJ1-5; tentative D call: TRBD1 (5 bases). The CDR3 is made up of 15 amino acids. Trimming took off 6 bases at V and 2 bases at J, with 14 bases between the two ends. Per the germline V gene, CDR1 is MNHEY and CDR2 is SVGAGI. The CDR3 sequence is CASRLTGAGNQPQHF. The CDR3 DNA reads TGTGCCAGCAGGCTAACCGGGGCAGGCAATCAGCCCCAGCATTTT.

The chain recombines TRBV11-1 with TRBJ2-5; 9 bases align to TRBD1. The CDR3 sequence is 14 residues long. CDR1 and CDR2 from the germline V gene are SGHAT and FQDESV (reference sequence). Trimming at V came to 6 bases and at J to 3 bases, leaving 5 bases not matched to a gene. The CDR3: CASRDGTGKETQYF. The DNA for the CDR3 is TGTGCCAGCAGAGACGGGACAGGGAAAGAGACCCAGTACTTC.

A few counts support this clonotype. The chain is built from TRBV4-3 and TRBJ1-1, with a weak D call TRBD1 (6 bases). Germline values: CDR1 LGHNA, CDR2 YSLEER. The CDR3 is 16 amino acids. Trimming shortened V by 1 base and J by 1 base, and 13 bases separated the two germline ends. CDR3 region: CASSQGVWGQNTEAFF. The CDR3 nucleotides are TGCGCCAGCAGCCAAGGAGTATGGGGGCAGAACACTGAAGCTTTCTTT.

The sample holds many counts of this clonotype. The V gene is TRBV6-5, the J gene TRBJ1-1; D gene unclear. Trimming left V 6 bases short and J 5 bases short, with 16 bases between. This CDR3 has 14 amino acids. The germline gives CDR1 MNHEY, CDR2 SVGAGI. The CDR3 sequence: CASRDLGRWTEAFF. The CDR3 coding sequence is TGTGCCAGCAGGGACCTTGGGCGATGGACTGAAGCTTTCTTT.

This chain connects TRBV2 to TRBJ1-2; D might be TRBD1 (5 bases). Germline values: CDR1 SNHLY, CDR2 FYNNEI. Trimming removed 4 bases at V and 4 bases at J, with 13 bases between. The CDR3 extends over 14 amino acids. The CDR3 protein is CASSASGDGYGYTF. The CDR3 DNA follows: TGTGCCAGCAGTGCCAGCGGGGACGGCTATGGCTACACCTTC.

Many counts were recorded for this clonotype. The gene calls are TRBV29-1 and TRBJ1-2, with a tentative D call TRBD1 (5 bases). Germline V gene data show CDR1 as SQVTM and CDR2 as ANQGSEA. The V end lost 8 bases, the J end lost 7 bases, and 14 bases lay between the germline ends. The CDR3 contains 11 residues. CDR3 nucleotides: TGCAGCTTGGGAGGGGTTGGTGGCTACACCTTC. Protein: CSLGGVGGYTF.

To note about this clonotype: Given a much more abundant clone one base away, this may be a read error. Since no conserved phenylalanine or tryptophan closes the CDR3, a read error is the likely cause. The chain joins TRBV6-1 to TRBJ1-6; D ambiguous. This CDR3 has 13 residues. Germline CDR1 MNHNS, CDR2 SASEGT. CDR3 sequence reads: CAISEADNSPLHL. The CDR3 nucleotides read TGTGCCATCAGTGAAGCGGATAATTCACCCCTCCACCTT.

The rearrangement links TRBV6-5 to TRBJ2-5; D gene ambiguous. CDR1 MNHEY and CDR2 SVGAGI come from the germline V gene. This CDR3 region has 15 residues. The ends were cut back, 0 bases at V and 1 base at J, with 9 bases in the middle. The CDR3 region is CASSYSRLLQETQYF. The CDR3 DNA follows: TGTGCCAGCAGTTACTCGAGGCTCCTCCAAGAGACCCAGTACTTC.

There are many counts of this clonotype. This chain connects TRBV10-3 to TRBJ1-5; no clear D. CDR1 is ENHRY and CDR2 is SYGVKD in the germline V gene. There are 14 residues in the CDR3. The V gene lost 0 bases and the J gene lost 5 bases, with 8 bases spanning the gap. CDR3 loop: CAISESQTDQPQHF. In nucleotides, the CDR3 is TGTGCCATCAGTGAGTCACAGACCGATCAGCCCCAGCATTTT.

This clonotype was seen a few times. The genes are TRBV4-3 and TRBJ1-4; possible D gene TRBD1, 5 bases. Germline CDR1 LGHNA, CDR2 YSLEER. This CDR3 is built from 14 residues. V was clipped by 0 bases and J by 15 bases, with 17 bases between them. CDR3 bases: TGCGCCAGCAGCCAAGATCGGGGTGGGGGTCGTGTGTTTTTT. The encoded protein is CASSQDRGGGRVFF.

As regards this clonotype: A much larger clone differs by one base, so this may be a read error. In DNA form, the CDR3 reads TGCAGTGTTAAGGGAGCAGCTGCCCACGAGCAGTACTTC. Translating it yields CSVKGAAAHEQYF. This chain connects TRBV20-1 to TRBJ2-7; the D gene is possibly TRBD2 (5 bases). Deletions cut 7 bases from V and 5 bases from J, with 18 bases between. The germline CDR1 and CDR2 sequences are DFQATT and SNEGSKA (reference sequence). CDR3 size: 13 residues.

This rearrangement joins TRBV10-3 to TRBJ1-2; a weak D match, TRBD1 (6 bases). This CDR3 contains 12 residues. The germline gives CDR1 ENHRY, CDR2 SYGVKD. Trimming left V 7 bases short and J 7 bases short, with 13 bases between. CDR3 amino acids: CAITGRGSGYTF. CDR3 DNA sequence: TGTGCCATCACCGGCAGGGGATCTGGCTACACCTTC.

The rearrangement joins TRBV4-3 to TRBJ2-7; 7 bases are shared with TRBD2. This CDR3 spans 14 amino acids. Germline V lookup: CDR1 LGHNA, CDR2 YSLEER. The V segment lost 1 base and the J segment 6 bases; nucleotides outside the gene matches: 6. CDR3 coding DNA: TGCGCCAGCAGCCAAGTTGCGGGAGTACGCGAGCAGTACTTC. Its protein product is CASSQVAGVREQYF.

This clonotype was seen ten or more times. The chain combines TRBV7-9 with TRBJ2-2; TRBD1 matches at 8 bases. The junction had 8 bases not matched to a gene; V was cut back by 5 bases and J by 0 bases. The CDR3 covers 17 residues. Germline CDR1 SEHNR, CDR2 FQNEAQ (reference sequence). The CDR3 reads CASSLPGQVANTGELFF. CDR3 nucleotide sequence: TGTGCCAGCAGCCTCCCGGGACAGGTCGCGAACACCGGGGAGCTGTTTTTT.

This CDR3 reads CAISVTGETQYF. CDR3 coding DNA: TGTGCCATCAGTGTGACAGGGGAGACCCAGTACTTC. The chain recombines TRBV10-3 with TRBJ2-5; 7 bases are a match to TRBD1. CDR1 is ENHRY, CDR2 SYGVKD, per germline. Losses at the gene ends were 4 bases for V and 5 bases for J; bases not matched to a gene: 1. This CDR3 contains 12 residues.

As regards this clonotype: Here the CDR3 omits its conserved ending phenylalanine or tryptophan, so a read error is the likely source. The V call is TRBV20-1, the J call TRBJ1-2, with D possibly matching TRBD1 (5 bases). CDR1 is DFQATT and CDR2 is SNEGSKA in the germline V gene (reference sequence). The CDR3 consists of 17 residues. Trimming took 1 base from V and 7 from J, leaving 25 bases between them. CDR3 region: CSARVLSRGGVMIGYTL. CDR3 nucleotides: TGCAGTGCTAGAGTTTTAAGCCGGGGGGGAGTCATGATTGGCTACACCCTC.

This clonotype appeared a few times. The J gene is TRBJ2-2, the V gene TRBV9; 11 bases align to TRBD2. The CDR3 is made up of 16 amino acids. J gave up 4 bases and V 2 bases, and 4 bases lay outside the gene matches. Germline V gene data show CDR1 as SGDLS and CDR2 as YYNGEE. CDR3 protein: CASSVSGRAGTGELFF. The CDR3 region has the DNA TGTGCCAGCAGCGTTAGCGGGAGGGCGGGCACCGGGGAGCTGTTTTTT.

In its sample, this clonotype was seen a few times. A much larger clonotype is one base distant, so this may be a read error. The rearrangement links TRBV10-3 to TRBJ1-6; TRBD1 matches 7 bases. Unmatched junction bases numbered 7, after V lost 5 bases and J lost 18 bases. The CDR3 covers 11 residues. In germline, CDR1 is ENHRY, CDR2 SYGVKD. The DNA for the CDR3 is TGTGCCATCAGTTCGGGACAGCCCAGCCACTTT. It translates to CAISSGQPSHF.

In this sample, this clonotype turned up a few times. CDR3 nucleotide sequence: TGCAGTGCTAGGGGGGAAAGCGGGAGTAGCGAGCAGTACTTC. This gives the protein CSARGESGSSEQYF. The genes are TRBV20-1 and TRBJ2-7; 8 bases fit TRBD2. V shed 3 bases and J 6 bases; nucleotides not matched to a gene: 10. CDR3 size: 14 residues. Per the germline V gene, CDR1 is DFQATT and CDR2 is SNEGSKA (reference sequence).

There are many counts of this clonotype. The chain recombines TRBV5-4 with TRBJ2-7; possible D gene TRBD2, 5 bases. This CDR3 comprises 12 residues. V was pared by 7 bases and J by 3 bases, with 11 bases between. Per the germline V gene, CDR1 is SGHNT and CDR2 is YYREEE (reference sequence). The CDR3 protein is CASAIGDYEQYF. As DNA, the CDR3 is TGTGCCAGCGCTATCGGGGACTACGAGCAGTACTTC.

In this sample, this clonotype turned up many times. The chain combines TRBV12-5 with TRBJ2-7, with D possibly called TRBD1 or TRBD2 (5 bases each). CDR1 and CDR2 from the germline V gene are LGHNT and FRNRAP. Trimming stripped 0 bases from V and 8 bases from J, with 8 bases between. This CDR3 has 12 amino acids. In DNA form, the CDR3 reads TGTGCTAGTGGTTTGGTAGAGGGGAAGCAGTACTTC. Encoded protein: CASGLVEGKQYF.

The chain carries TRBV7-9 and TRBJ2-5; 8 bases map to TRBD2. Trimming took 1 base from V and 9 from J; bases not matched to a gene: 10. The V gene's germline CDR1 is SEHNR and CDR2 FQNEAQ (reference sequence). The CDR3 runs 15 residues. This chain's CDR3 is CASSLGDGGEQPQYF. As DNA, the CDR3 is TGTGCCAGCAGCTTAGGAGACGGGGGGGAACAGCCCCAGTACTTC.

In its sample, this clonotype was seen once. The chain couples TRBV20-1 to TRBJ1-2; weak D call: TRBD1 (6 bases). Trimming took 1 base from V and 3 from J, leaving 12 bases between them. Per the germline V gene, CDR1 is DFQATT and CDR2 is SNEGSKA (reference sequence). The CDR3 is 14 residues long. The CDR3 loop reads CSARGQDRYYGYTF. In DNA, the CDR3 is TGCAGTGCTAGAGGACAGGACCGATACTATGGCTACACCTTC.